Below are 2 T cell receptor beta chains sequenced from a single sample in a study of blood T cell repertoires in COVID-19. The protocol was immunoSEQ multiplex PCR, while the TCRdb copy is restricted to in-frame clones and leaves out a portion. Here the sample spans some 150,000 clones, around 84% being singletons. The sequencing input was peripheral blood. The receptors originated from a man in his 70s with acute or convalescent COVID-19.

This chain uses TRBV2 with TRBJ1-3, with 7 bases aligning to TRBD1. Trimming removed 8 bases from V and 0 bases from J; junction bases left unmatched: 10. CDR3 size: 16 residues. Per the germline V gene, CDR1 is SNHLY and CDR2 is FYNNEI. As DNA, the CDR3 is TGTGCCAGCCATTTGGCAGGGGGAATCTCTGGAAACACCATATATTTT. This translates into CASHLAGGISGNTIYF.

This chain links TRBV28 with TRBJ1-1; D is unresolved. The V gene lost 2 bases and the J gene lost 0 bases, with 16 bases spanning the gap. The CDR3 is 17 amino acids. The V gene's germline CDR1 is MDHEN and CDR2 SYDVKM. In nucleotides, the CDR3 is TGTGCCAGCAGTTTAGGTCGGGGTCCGGGCATGAACACTGAAGCTTTCTTT. Its translation: CASSLGRGPGMNTEAFF.